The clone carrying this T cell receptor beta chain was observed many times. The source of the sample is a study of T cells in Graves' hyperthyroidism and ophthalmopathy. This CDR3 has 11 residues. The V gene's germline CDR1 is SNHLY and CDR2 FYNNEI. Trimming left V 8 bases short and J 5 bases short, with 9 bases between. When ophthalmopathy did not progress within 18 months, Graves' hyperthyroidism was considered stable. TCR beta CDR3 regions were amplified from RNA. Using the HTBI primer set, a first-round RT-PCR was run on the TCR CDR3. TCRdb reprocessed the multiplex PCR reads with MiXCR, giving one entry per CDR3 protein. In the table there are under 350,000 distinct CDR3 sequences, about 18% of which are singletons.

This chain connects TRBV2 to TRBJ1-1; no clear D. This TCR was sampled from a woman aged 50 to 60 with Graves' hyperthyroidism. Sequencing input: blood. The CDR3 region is CASAVGTEAFF. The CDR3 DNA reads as TGTGCCAGCGCCGTGGGGACTGAAGCTTTCTTT. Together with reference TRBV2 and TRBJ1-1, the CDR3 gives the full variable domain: EPEVTQTPSHQVTQMGQEVILRCVPISNHLYFYWYRQILGQKVEFLVSFYNNEISEKSEIFDDQFSVERPDGSNFTLKIRSTKLEDSAMYFCASAVGTEAFFGQGTRLTVV.